These T cell receptor beta chains were read from a single sample in a study of cytomegalovirus exposure and HLA in healthy donors. Clones were sequenced by immunoSEQ multiplex PCR, and TCRdb holds only the in-frame ones, with some missing. Here the sample spans more than 95,000 clones, 90% to 96% being singletons. Sequencing was performed on PBMCs. Receptors were obtained from a young man in good health and CMV-seronegative. CDR3s include the opening cysteine and the closing phenylalanine or tryptophan. D genes are given only for firm matches. Size values are once, few and many counts, or a class for expanded clones, and some rows have none.

J	D	size	V	CDR3	DNA
TRBJ1-2	TRBD1	.	TRBV11-2	CASSSGTALRGYTF	TGTGCCAGCAGCTCGGGGACAGCTTTGCGGGGCTACACCTTC
TRBJ2-1	.	.	TRBV10-1	CAHPVGRPYNEQFF	TGCGCTCACCCTGTGGGGAGGCCATACAATGAGCAGTTCTTC
TRBJ2-7	.	.	TRBV21-1	CASSKTSRSGVSEQYF	TGTGCCAGCAGCAAAACGTCCAGGTCGGGGGTCAGCGAGCAGTACTTC
TRBJ2-5	TRBD2	once	TRBV27	CASSFMAGVRETQYF	TGTGCCAGCAGTTTTATGGCGGGAGTGCGGGAGACCCAGTACTTC
TRBJ2-7	.	.	TRBV20-1	CSAEPVDEQYF	TGCAGTGCGGAGCCAGTAGACGAGCAGTACTTC
TRBJ1-2	.	.	TRBV5-6	CASSSRDYGYTF	TGTGCCAGCAGCAGTCGGGACTATGGCTACACCTTC
TRBJ2-7	.	.	TRBV13	CASSLGYRLGVEQYF	TGTGCCAGCAGCCTAGGGTACAGGCTAGGGGTCGAGCAGTACTTC
TRBJ2-3	.	.	TRBV15	CATSRRSTDTQYF	TGTGCCACCAGCAGGAGGAGCACAGATACGCAGTATTTT
TRBJ2-3	.	.	TRBV13	CASSLEGLADTQYF	TGTGCCAGCAGCTTAGAGGGGCTCGCAGATACGCAGTATTTT
TRBJ2-7	TRBD2	few	TRBV9	CASSPTGRSSYEQYF	TGTGCCAGCAGCCCCACCGGGAGGAGCTCCTACGAGCAGTACTTC
TRBJ1-2	.	.	TRBV27	CASSPYTGWDGYTF	TGTGCCAGCAGTCCCTATACAGGGTGGGATGGCTACACCTTC
TRBJ1-5	TRBD1	.	TRBV4-3	CASSQERGQNQPQHF	TGCGCCAGCAGCCAAGAAAGGGGACAGAATCAGCCCCAGCATTTT
TRBJ1-1	.	.	TRBV28	CASSLFVGGRGAFF	TGTGCCAGCAGTTTATTCGTAGGAGGGAGGGGAGCTTTCTTT
TRBJ2-1	TRBD2	.	TRBV6-4	CASSELAGGNEQFF	TGTGCCAGCAGTGAACTAGCGGGAGGCAATGAGCAGTTCTTC